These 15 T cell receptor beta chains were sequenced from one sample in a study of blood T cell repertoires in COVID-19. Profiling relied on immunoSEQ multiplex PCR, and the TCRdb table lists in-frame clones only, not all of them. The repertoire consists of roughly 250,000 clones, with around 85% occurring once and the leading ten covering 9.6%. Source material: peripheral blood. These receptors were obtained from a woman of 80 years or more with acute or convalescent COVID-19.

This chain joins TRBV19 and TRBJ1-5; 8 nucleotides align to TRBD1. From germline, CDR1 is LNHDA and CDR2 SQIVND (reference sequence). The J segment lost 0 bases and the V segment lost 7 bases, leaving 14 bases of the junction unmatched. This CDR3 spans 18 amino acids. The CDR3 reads CASMGVRTGTYSNQPQHF. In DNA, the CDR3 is TGTGCCAGTATGGGAGTGAGGACAGGGACTTATAGCAATCAGCCCCAGCATTTT.

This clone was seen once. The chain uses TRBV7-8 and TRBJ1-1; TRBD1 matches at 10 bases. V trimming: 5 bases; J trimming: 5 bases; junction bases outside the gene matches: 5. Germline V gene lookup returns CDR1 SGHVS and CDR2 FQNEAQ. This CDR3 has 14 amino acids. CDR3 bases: TGTGCCAGCAGCACGAGACAGGGGGCTACTGAAGCTTTCTTT. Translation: CASSTRQGATEAFF.

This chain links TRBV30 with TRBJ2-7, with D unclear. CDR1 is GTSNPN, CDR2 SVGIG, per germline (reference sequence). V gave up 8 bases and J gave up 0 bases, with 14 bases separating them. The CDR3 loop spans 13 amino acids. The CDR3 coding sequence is TGTGCCGGTGAAGCCTCGAGCTCCTACGAGCAGTACTTC. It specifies CAGEASSSYEQYF. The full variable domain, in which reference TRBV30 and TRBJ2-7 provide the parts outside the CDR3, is SQTIHQWPATLVQPVGSPLSLECTVEGTSNPNLYWYRQAAGRGLQLLFYSVGIGQISSEVPQNLSASRPQDRQFILSSKKLLLSDSGFYLCAGEASSSYEQYFGPGTRLTVT.

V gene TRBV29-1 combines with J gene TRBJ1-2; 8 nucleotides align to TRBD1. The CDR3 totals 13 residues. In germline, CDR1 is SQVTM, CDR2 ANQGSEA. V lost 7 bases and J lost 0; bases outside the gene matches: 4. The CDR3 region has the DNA TGCAGCGCCCTGACAGGGGCTAACTATGGCTACACCTTC. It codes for CSALTGANYGYTF.

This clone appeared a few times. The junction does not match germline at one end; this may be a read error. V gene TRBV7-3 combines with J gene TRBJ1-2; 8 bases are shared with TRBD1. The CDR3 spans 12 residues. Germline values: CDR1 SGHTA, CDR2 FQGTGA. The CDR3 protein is CASSFAGGPLAF. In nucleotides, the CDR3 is TGTGCCAGCAGCTTCGCAGGGGGCCCCCTAGCCTTC.

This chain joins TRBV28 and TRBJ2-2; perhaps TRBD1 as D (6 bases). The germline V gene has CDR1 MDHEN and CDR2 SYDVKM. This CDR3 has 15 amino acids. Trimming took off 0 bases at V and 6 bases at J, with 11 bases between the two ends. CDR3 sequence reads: CASSLWGARAGELFF. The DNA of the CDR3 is TGTGCCAGCAGTTTATGGGGGGCAAGGGCCGGGGAGCTGTTTTTT.

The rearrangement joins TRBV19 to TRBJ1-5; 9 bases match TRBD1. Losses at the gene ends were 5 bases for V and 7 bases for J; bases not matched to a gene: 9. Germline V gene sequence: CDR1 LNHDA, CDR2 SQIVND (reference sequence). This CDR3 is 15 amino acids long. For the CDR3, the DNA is TGTGCCAGTAGTCCCACGGACAGGGGAGGACAGCCCCAGCATTTT. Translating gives CASSPTDRGGQPQHF. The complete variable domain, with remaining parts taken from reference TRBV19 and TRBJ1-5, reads DGGITQSPKYLFRKEGQNVTLSCEQNLNHDAMYWYRQDPGQGLRLIYYSQIVNDFQKGDIAEGYSVSREKKESFPLTVTSAQKNPTAFYLCASSPTDRGGQPQHFGDGTRLSIL.

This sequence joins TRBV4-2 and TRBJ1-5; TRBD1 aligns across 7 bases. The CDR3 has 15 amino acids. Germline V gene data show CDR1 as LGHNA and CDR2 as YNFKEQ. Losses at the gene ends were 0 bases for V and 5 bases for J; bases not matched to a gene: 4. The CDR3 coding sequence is TGTGCCAGCAGCCAAGATCAGGGGGTATATCAGCCCCAGCATTTT. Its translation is CASSQDQGVYQPQHF.

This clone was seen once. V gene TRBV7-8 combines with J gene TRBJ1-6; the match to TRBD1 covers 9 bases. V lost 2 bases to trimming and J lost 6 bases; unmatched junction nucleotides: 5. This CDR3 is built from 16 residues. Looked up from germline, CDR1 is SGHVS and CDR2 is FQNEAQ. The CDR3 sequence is CASSLLTGGTNSPLHF. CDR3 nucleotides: TGTGCCAGCAGCTTACTCACAGGGGGCACTAATTCACCCCTCCACTTT.

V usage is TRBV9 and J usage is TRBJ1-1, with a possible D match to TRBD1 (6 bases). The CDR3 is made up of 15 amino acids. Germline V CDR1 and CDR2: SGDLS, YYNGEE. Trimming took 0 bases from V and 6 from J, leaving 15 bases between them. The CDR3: CASSVADGGASEAFF. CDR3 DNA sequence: TGTGCCAGCAGCGTAGCTGACGGGGGGGCGTCTGAAGCTTTCTTT.

CDR3 DNA: TGTGCCAGCAGCTCCTCCCTAGCGAGAAACGGGGAGCTGTTTTTT. Residues: CASSSSLARNGELFF. V and J are TRBV7-3 and TRBJ2-2; TRBD2 is a possible D gene (6 bases). Germline values: CDR1 SGHTA, CDR2 FQGTGA. The CDR3 runs 15 residues. V shed 4 bases and J shed 7 bases, with 16 bases lying between them.

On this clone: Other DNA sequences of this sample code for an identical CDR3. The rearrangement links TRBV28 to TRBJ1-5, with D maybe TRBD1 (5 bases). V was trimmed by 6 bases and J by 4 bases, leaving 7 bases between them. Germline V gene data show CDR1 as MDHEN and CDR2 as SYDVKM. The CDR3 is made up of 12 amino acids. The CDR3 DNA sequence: TGTGCCAGCAGATCAGGGAATCAGCCCCAGCATTTT. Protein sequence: CASRSGNQPQHF.

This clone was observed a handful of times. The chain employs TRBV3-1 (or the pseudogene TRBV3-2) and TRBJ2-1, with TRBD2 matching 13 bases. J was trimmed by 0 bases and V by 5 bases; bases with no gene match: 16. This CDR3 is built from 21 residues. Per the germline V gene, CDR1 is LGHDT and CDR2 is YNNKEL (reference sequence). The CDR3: CASSKRTRGTSGESSYNEQFF. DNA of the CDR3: TGTGCCAGCAGCAAAAGAACCCGCGGGACTAGCGGGGAGAGCTCCTACAATGAGCAGTTCTTC.

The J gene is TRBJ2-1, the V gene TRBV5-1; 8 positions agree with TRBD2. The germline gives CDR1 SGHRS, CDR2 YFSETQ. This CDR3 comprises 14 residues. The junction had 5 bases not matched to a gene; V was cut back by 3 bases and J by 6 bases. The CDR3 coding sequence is TGCGCCAGCAGCTCGGTAGCGGGACCCAATGAGCAGTTCTTC. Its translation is CASSSVAGPNEQFF.

The CDR3 DNA sequence: TGTGCCATCAGTCCCTATGAGGGGGCCGACACCGGGGAGCTGTTTTTT. It specifies CAISPYEGADTGELFF. The gene calls are TRBV10-3 and TRBJ2-2; 7 nucleotides match TRBD1. Trimming at V came to 5 bases and at J to 3 bases, leaving 9 bases not matched to a gene. The germline CDR1 and CDR2 sequences are ENHRY and SYGVKD. The CDR3 length is 16 residues.